The table lists the clone carrying this T cell receptor (beta chain) with a count of one. This record belongs to a study of blood T cell repertoires in COVID-19. Method: immunoSEQ multiplex PCR; TCRdb's copy keeps in-frame clones and lacks some. The profile shows 40,000 to 50,000 clones, 88% of them singletons. Germline V gives CDR1 MNHEY, CDR2 SMNVEV (reference sequence). CDR3 length: 15 amino acids. Trimming stripped 6 bases from V and 8 bases from J, with 22 bases between. The source of this sequence is a human donor in a cohort sampled during active COVID-19. The sequenced sample consisted of peripheral blood. The rearrangement uses TRBV27 and TRBJ1-2; tentative D call: TRBD1 (6 bases). For the CDR3, the DNA is TGTGCCAGCAGCCCTACCGGGACATCGAATATAGGCTACACCTTC. Translated: CASSPTGTSNIGYTF.